This TCR beta chain was sequenced for a study of monozygotic twins with inflammatory bowel disease. Comment on this clonotype: The antigen remains undetermined.

Overall study findings and caveats: On the inverse Simpson index, IBD patients scored lower for TCRbeta diversity than healthy co-twins. Separate T cell subtypes could not be resolved from one another. Discordant twins had repertoire similarity that did not differ from that of concordant twins, possibly from limited power.

The CDR3 covers 11 residues. Germline V lookup: CDR1 SQVTM, CDR2 ANQGSEA. Each donor gave about 2.7 ml of peripheral blood. TCRdb reprocessed the 5' RACE reads, with one entry per CDR3 protein and no DNA. The sample holds about 140,000 distinct CDR3 sequences. This TCR was sampled from a human donor with ulcerative colitis or Crohn's disease, or a healthy co-twin of an affected twin (not recorded which). The chain employs TRBV29-1 and TRBJ1-1; the TCRdb D gene call, TRBD1, has no DNA to confirm it. Input material: blood. The CDR3 sequence: CSVKSHRVAFF.